This T cell receptor (beta chain) was retrieved from a study of blood T cells in healthy people across ages (dated by TCRdb to between 2015 and 2017). About the full investigation: In model experiments, roughly one uniquely barcoded TCR beta cDNA molecule per two T cells was captured by template switching. Age-related changes in TCR beta repertoire diversity were measured in the study by deep sequencing normalized with unique cDNA molecular identifiers. The donors were divided into four age groups: young (average around 16 years), middle-aged (approximately 39), aged (roughly 66) and long-lived (around 80). To avoid experimental bias, donors of different ages were spread randomly across the sequencing lanes. Two additional independent replicas of 1 million unique cDNA reads from the same blood draw were analyzed for two donors (one aged 18 to 30 and one aged 80 or older).

The method behind the library was 5' RACE. The data were produced on an Illumina HiSeq 2500. A second PCR of roughly 7 to 11 cycles was performed with a sample-barcoded 5' primer and a J-beta primer mix. A unique molecular identifier was introduced onto each TCR beta cDNA molecule by a template-switch 5' adaptor carrying 12 random nucleotides. At least 2.5 million CDR3-containing paired-end reads were obtained from each sample. First-strand cDNA was synthesized from all RNA with the Mint cDNA synthesis kit, primed by a TRBC-specific oligonucleotide. After uracil-DNA glycosylase treatment, a first 18-cycle PCR used universal primers M1SS and BC2_uni_R on all cDNA. From the authors' description of their analysis: Each sample was normalized by randomly selecting 1 million high-quality reads, each carrying a distinct molecular identifier. Instead of being binned into consensus sequences, reads that shared molecular identifiers were thrown out. MiTCR, run with a Q25 quality threshold and the strictest error-elimination algorithm, handled CDR3 identification, clonotype clustering and error correction. Lower-bound total TCR beta diversity was estimated with a nonparametric unseen species model using Euler transformation. TCRdb reworked the public reads: Q25 trimming with fastp, MiXCR clone assembly, productive beta chains retained. One record per CDR3 amino acid sequence lists the most common genes and DNA. The authors' filters were not applied to this entry. This sample lists about 620,000 distinct CDR3 sequences; 40% to 65% were detected once. The biggest ten clones account for approximately 13% of the sample.

This clonotype came up many times. Its antigen is currently not known. Base qualities are not provided; no much larger clone lies one nucleotide away. The donors were some 36 Caucasian individuals from Russia, aged roughly 6 to 100 years, who were systemically healthy. Around 10 milliliters of peripheral blood were collected from each donor into EDTA-treated Vacutainer tubes. Ficoll-Paque density-gradient centrifugation was used to isolate PBMCs, with at least 7 million per sample. Trizol reagent was used to extract total RNA from the PBMCs, yielding at least 5 micrograms per sample. The percentages of naive CD45RAhigh/CD27high T cells were determined by flow cytometry on a PBMC aliquot from every donor. CDR1 and CDR2 are drawn from the germline V gene: SQVTM, ANQGSEA. The CDR3, from cysteine to phenylalanine, totals 13 residues. Only CDR3 DNA remains: 39 bases, in frame from the first base. V sheds 4 bases and J sheds 1 base, leaving 9 bases between their ends.

Overall study results and their limits: Since profiling was done on bulk unsorted PBMCs, naive and antigen-experienced compartments could not be conclusively compared. The CMV infection status of donors was not known, potentially confounding age-related changes in expanded clonotypes. Compared with the aged group, the long-lived group had more naive CD4+ T cells, fewer expanded clones and increased TCR diversity, a pattern suggesting age selection. Estimates of total diversity from one million sequenced T cells were regarded as lower bounds and underestimates. There was a strong correlation between observed TCR beta diversity and the percentage of naive T cells measured by flow cytometry. Observed TCR beta diversity per million T cells fell roughly linearly with age, and a significant reduction was already apparent by age roughly 40.

The clonotype was recovered from a woman over 75 in good health. This receptor chain uses TRBV29-1 and TRBJ2-3, with the D call tentatively TRBD1 or TRBD2, each fitting 5 bases. The sample taken for sequencing was blood. The CDR3 region: CSVVRGGTDTQYF. The DNA reads TGCAGCGTTGTGAGGGGAGGCACAGATACGCAGTATTTT.